This T cell receptor (beta chain) was documented in a study of persistence of HIV-infected CD4 T cells. The stimulus was an HIV-1 Gag 15-mer peptide pool, approximately 0.93 ug/peptide/mL. CD40L-negative CD69-negative CD45RO-high memory CD4+ T cells were sorted as populations depleted of antigen-responding cells. For around 19 hours, CD8-depleted PBMCs received anti-CD28/CD49d costimulation, a CD40-blocking antibody and enfuvirtide. Sequencing used immunoSEQ version 4 in survey mode. The assay was immunoSEQ multiplex PCR, and TCRdb's table has in-frame clones only and misses some. The sample has 25,000 to 40,000 clones; 65% to 90% are singletons. A remark on this clone: Antigen unknown.

V lost 3 bases, J lost 4 bases, and 8 bases stayed unmatched. The length of the CDR3 is 16 residues. CDR1 and CDR2 (germline): SGHDT, YYEEEE. This chain uses TRBV5-6 with TRBJ1-5; 9 bases are a match to TRBD1. The receptor comes from an adult woman with HIV who was CMV-seropositive. The source material was CD4+ T cells sorted from PBMCs after approximately 19-hour stimulation, sampled from a patient who received antiretroviral therapy. The CDR3 sequence: CASSSGYGTGNQPQHF. Here the CDR3 DNA reads TGTGCCAGCAGCTCGGGGTATGGGACAGGGAATCAGCCCCAGCATTTT.